This TCR beta chain was sequenced in a study of blood T cells in healthy people across ages. This CDR3 comprises 15 residues. V trimming: 2 bases; J trimming: 5 bases; junction bases outside the gene matches: 9. PCR was performed a second time for about 7 to 11 cycles using a sample-barcoded 5' primer and a J-beta primer mix. TCRdb itself ran the 5' RACE reads through MiXCR, one entry per CDR3 protein. The table includes about 640,000 distinct CDR3 sequences, around two fifths detected once. Ranging in age from about 6 to 95, the donors were healthy Caucasian individuals from Russia. The receptor comes from an elderly man in good health. The V and J genes are TRBV12-3 or TRBV12-4 and TRBJ2-7, with 7 bases lining up with TRBD2. Input material: blood. CDR3 DNA sequence: TGTGCCAGCAGTTTAACGGCGGGAGATAGCCACGAGCAGTACTTC. Its protein is CASSLTAGDSHEQYF.